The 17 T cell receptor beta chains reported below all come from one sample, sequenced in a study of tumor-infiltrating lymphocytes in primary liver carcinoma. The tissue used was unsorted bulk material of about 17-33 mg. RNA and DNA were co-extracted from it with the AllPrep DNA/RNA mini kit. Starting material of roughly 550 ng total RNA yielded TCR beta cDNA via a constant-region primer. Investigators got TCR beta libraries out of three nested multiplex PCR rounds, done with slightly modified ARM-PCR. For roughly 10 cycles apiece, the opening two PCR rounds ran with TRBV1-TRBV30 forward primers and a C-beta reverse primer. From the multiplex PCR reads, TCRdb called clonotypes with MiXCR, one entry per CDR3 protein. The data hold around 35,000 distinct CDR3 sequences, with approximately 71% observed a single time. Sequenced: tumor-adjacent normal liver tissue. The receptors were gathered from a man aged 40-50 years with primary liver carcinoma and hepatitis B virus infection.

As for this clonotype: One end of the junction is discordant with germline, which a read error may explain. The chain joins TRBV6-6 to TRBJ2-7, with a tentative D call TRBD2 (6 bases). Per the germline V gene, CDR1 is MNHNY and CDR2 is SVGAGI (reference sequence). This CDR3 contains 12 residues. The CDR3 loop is CASSSGAGELYF. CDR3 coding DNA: TGTGCCAGCAGCTCCGGAGCGGGCGAGCTGTACTTC.

In DNA, the CDR3 is TGCGCCAGCAGCTTGGAGCGGGAGGGCCTCTACAATGTGCGGTTCTTC. Translating gives CASSLEREGLYNVRFF. The genes are TRBV5-1 and TRBJ2-1; 10 nucleotides line up with TRBD2. This CDR3 region has 16 residues. J lost 15 bases, V lost 0 bases, and 15 bases had no gene match. The germline gives CDR1 SGHRS, CDR2 YFSETQ. The complete variable domain, with remaining parts taken from reference TRBV5-1 and TRBJ2-1, reads KAGVTQTPRYLIKTRGQQVTLSCSPISGHRSVSWYQQTPGQGLQFLFEYFSETQRNKGNFPGRFSGRQFSNSRSEMNVSTLELGDSALYLCASSLEREGLYNVRFFGPGTRLTVL.

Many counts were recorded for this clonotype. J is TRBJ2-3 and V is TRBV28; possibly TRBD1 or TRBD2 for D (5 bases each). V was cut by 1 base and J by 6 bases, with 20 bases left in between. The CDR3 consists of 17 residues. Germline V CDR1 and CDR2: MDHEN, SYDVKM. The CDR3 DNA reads TGTGCCAGCAGTTTATTTTTCTCTAGGGGTGGAGGCGATACGCAGTATTTT. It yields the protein CASSLFFSRGGGDTQYF.

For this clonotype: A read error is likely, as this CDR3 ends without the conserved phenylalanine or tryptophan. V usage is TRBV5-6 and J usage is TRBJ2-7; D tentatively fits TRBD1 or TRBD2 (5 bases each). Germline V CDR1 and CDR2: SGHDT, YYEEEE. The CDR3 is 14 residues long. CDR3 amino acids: CVSSPGPGTIEQYL. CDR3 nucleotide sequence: TGTGTCAGCAGCCCGGGACCGGGTACGATAGAGCAGTACTTA.

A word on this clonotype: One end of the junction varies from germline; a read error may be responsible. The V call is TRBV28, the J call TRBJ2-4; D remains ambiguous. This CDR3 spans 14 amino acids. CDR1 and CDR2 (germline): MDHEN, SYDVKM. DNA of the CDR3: TGTACCAGCAGACCCTTAGTGGACAAAAACATTCAGTACTTC. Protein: CTSRPLVDKNIQYF. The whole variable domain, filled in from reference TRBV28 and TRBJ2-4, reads DVKVTQSSRYLVKRTGEKVFLECVQDMDHENMFWYRQDPGLGLRLIYFSYDVKMKEKGDIPEGYSVSREKKERFSLILESASTNQTSMYLCTSRPLVDKNIQYFGAGTRLSVL.

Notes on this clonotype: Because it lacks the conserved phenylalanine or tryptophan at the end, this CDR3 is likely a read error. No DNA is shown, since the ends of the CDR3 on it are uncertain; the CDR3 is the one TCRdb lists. The CDR3 region is CASSLYYREAEASS. The V gene is TRBV5-5, the J gene TRBJ1-1; the table assigns TRBD1, which was not confirmed against the DNA. Both ends counted, the CDR3 spans 14 residues. Germline V gene sequence: CDR1 SGHKS, CDR2 YYEKEE (reference sequence).

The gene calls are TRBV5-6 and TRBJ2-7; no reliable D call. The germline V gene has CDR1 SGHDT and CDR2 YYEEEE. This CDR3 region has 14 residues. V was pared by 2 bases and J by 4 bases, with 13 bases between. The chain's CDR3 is CASSLWESSYEQYF. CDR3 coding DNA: TGTGCCAGCAGCTTATGGGAAAGCTCATACGAGCAGTACTTC. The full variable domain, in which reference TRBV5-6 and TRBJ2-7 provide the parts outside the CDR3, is DAGVTQSPTHLIKTRGQQVTLRCSPKSGHDTVSWYQQALGQGPQFIFQYYEEEERQRGNFPDRFSGHQFPNYSSELNVNALLLGDSALYLCASSLWESSYEQYFGPGTRLTVT.

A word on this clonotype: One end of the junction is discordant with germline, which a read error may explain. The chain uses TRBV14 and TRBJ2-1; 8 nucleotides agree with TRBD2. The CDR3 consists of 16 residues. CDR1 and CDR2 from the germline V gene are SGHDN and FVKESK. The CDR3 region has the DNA TGTGCCAGCAGTGCCGTAGCGGGATGGGTAAACAGTGAACAGTTCTTT. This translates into CASSAVAGWVNSEQFF.

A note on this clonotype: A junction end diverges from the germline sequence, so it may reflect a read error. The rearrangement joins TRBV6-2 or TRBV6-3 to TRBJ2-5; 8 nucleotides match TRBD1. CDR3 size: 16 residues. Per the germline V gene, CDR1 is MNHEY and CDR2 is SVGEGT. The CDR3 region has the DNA TGTGCCAGTAGACCTTTCCGACAGGGGAAAAGAGAGACCCAGTGCTTC. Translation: CASRPFRQGKRETQCF.

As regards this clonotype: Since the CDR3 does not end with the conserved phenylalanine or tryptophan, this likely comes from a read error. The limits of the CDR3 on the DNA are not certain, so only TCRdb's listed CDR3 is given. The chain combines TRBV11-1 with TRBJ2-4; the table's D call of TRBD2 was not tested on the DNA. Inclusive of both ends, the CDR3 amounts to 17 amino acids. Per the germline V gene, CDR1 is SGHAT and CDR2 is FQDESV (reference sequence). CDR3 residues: CASSFLGTSGTKNILYS.

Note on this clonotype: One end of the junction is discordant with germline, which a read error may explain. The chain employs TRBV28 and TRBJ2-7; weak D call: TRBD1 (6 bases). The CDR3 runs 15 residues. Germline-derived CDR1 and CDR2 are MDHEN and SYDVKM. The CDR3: CARSLKGQGSDEQCF. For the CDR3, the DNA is TGTGCCAGAAGTTTAAAAGGGCAGGGGAGTGACGAGCAGTGCTTC.

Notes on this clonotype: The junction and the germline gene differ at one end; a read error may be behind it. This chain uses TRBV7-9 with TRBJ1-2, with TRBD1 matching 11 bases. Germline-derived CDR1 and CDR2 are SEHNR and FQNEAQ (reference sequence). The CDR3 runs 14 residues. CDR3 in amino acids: CTSRWDRGFHGYIF. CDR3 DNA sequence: TGTACTAGCAGATGGGACAGGGGGTTTCATGGCTACATCTTC.

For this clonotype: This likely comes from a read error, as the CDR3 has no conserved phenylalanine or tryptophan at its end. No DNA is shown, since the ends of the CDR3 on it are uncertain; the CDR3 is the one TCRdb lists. CDR3 sequence: CSVLNSEQFL. The chain employs TRBV29-1 and TRBJ2-1. The CDR3 is 10 residues long, counting both termini. From germline, CDR1 is SQVTM and CDR2 ANQGSEA.

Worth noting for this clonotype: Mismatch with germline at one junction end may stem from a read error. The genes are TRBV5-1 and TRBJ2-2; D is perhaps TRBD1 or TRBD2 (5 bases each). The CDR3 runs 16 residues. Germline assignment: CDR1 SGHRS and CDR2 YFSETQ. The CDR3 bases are TGCGCCAGCAGTTTACATCACGGGACGAACACCGTGGAGCTGTTTTTT. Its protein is CASSLHHGTNTVELFF.

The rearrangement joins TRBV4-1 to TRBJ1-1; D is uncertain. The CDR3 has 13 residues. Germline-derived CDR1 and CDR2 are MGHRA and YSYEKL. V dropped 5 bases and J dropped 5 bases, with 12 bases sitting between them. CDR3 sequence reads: CASSVGVKTEAFF. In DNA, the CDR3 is TGCGCCAGCAGCGTGGGTGTAAAGACTGAAGCTTTCTTT.

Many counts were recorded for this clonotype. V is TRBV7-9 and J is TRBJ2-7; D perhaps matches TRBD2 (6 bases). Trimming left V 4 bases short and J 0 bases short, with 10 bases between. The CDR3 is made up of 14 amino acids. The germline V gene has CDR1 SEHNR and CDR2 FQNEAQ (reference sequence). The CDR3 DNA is TGTGCCAGCAGCTCTAGCGCCGTCTCCTACGAGCAGTACTTC. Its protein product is CASSSSAVSYEQYF.

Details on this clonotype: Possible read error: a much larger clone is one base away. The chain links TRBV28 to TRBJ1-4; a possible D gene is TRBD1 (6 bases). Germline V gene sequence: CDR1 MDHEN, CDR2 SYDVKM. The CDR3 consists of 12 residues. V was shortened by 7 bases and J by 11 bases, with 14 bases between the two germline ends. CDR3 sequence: CASTRWQGKLFF. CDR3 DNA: TGTGCCAGCACGAGGTGGCAGGGGAAACTGTTTTTT.